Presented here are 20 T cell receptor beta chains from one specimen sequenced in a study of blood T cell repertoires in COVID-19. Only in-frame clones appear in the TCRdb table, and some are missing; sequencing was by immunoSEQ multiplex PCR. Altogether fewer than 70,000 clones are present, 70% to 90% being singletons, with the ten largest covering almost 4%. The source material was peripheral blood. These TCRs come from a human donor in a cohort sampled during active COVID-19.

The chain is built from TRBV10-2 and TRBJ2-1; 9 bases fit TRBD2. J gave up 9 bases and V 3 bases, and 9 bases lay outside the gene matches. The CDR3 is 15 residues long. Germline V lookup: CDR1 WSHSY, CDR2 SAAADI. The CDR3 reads CASSDGTSSWSEQFF. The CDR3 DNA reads TGCGCCAGCAGTGATGGGACTAGCTCATGGAGTGAGCAGTTCTTC.

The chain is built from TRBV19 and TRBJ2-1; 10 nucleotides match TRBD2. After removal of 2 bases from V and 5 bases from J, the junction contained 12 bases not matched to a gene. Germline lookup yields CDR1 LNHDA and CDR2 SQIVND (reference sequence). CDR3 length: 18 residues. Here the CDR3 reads CASSISGASGSRNNEQFF. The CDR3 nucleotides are TGTGCCAGTAGTATATCGGGGGCTAGCGGGAGTAGGAACAATGAGCAGTTCTTC.

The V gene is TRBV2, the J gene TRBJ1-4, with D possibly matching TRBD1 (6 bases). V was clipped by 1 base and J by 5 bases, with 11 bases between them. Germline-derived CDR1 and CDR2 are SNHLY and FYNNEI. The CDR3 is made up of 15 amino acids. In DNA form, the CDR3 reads TGTGCCAGCAGTGAAGAGGGGGATCAAAATGAAAAACTGTTTTTT. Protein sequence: CASSEEGDQNEKLFF.

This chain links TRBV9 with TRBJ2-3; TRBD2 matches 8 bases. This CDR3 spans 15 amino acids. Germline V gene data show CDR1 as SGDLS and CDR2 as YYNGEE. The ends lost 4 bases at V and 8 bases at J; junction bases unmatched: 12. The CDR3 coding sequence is TGTGCCAGCAGCCCCAGTGGTAGCGGGGAGGCTACGCAGTATTTT. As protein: CASSPSGSGEATQYF.

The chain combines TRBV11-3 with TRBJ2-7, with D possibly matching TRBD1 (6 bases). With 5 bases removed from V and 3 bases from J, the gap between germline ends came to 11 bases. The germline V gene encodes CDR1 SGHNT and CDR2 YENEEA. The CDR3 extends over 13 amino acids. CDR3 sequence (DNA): TGTGCCAGCAGCCACAGGGACGGCTACGAGCAGTACTTC. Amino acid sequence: CASSHRDGYEQYF.

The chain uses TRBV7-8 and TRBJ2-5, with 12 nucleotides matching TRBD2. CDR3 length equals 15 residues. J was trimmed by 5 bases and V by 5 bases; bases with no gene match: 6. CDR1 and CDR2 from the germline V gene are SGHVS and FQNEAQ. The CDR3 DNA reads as TGTGCCAGCAGCACAACTAGCGGGGGGACGGAGACCCAGTACTTC. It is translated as CASSTTSGGTETQYF.

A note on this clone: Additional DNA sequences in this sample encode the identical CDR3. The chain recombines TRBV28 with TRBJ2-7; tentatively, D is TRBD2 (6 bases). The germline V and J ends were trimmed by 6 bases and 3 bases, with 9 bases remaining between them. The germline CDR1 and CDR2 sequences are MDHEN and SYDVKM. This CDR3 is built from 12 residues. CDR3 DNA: TGTGCCAGCAGCCTGGGGGGCTACGAGCAGTACTTC. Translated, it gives CASSLGGYEQYF. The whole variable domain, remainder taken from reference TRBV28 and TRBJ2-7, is DVKVTQSSRYLVKRTGEKVFLECVQDMDHENMFWYRQDPGLGLRLIYFSYDVKMKEKGDIPEGYSVSREKKERFSLILESASTNQTSMYLCASSLGGYEQYFGPGTRLTVT.

The DNA for the CDR3 is TGTGCCAGCAGCCTGGGGCCTGATGGCTACACCTTC. Its translation: CASSLGPDGYTF. This chain connects TRBV3-1 (or the pseudogene TRBV3-2) to TRBJ1-2; TRBD1 is a possible D gene (5 bases). V gave up 4 bases and J gave up 6 bases, with 9 bases separating them. The germline gives CDR1 LGHDT, CDR2 YNNKEL (reference sequence). The CDR3 totals 12 residues.

CDR3 sequence (DNA): TGTGCCAGCAGACCTCTTGCGGGGTATGGCTACACCTTC. Its translation is CASRPLAGYGYTF. J is TRBJ1-2 and V is TRBV27, with unresolved D. CDR1 is MNHEY, CDR2 SMNVEV, per germline (reference sequence). V was pared by 6 bases and J by 5 bases, with 13 bases between. The CDR3 sequence is 13 residues long.

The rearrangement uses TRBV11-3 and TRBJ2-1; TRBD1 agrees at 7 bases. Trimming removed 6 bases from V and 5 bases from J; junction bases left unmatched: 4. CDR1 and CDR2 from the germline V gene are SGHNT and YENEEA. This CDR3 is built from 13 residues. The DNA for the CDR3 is TGTGCCAGCAGGGGGGACAGCAACAATGAGCAGTTCTTC. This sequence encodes CASRGDSNNEQFF.

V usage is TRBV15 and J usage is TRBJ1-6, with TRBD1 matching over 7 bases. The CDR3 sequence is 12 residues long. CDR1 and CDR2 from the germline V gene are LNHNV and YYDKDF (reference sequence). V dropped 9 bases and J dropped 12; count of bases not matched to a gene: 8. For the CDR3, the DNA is TGTGCCACACAGCAGACAGGGAAACCCCTCCACTTT. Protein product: CATQQTGKPLHF.

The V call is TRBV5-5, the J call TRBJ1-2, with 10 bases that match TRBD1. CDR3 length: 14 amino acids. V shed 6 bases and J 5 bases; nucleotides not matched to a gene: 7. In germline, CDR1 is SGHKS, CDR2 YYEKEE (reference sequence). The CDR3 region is CASIPGQGFYGYTF. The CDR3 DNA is TGTGCCAGCATCCCGGGACAGGGGTTTTATGGCTACACCTTC.

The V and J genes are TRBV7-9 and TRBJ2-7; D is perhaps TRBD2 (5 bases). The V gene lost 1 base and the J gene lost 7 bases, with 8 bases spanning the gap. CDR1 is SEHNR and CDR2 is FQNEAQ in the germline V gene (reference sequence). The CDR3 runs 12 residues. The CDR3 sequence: CASSLGSGEQYF. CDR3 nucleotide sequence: TGTGCCAGCAGCTTAGGGTCGGGGGAGCAGTACTTC.

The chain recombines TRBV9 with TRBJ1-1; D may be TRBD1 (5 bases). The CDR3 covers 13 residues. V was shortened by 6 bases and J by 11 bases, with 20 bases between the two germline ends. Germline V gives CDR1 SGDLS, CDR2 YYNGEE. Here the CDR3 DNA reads TGTGCCAGCAACCAAGGGGATGGGCTTGAGGCTTTCTTT. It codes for CASNQGDGLEAFF.

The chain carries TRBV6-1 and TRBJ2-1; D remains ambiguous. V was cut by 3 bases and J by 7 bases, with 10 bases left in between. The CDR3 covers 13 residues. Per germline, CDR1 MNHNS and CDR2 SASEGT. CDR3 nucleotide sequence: TGTGCCAGCAGTGATATACCAGGAAATGAGCAGTTCTTC. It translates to CASSDIPGNEQFF.

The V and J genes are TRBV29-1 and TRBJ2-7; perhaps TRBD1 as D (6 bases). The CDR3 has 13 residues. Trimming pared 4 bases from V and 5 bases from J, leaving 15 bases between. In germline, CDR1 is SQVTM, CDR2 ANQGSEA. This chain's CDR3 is CSVGATGSHEQYF. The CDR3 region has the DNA TGCAGCGTTGGGGCCACAGGGTCCCACGAGCAGTACTTC.

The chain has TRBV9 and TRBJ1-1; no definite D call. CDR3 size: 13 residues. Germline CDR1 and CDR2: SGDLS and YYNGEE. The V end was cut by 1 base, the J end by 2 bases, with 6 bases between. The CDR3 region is CASSVQKNTEAFF. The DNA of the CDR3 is TGTGCCAGCAGCGTACAGAAAAACACTGAAGCTTTCTTT.

The CDR3 DNA sequence: TGTGCCAGCAGCGTCGGGACAGGTCTTAATTCACCCCTCCACTTT. Its translation is CASSVGTGLNSPLHF. V usage is TRBV9 and J usage is TRBJ1-6; 8 bases are shared with TRBD1. Per germline, CDR1 SGDLS and CDR2 YYNGEE. Losses at the gene ends were 2 bases for V and 6 bases for J; bases not matched to a gene: 4. The CDR3 runs to 15 residues.

The CDR3 DNA is TGTGCCAGCAGCCCGTTCGCCTACGAGCAGTACTTC. This gives the protein CASSPFAYEQYF. The rearrangement links TRBV7-9 to TRBJ2-7; D is ambiguous. CDR3 size: 12 residues. CDR1 is SEHNR and CDR2 is FQNEAQ in the germline V gene (reference sequence). Trimming left V 5 bases short and J 2 bases short, with 7 bases between.

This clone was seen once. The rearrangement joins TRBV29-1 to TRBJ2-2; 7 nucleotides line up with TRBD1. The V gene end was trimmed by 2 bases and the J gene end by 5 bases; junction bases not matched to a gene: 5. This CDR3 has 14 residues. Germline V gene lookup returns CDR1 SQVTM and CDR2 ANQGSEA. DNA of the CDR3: TGCAGCGTTGAAAAAGGGGGCGAAACCGGGGAGCTGTTTTTT. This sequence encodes CSVEKGGETGELFF.